A single sample is the source of the 25 T cell receptor beta chains below, sequenced in a study of blood T cell repertoires in COVID-19. Measured with immunoSEQ multiplex PCR; TCRdb has only the in-frame clones, and not every one. Of about 64,000 clones listed, roughly four fifths were seen once; the top ten hold 10% to 15%. The sequencing input was peripheral blood. The receptors shown here come from a human donor in a cohort sampled during active COVID-19.

The V call is TRBV30, the J call TRBJ2-5, with TRBD1 as a possible D gene (6 bases). Trimming cost V 3 bases and J 4 bases, with 15 bases left between them. The CDR3 is 14 amino acids. Per germline, CDR1 GTSNPN and CDR2 SVGIG (reference sequence). In DNA form, the CDR3 reads TGTGCCTGGAGGACATCAGGGGCTTCAGAGACCCAGTACTTC. It encodes CAWRTSGASETQYF.

This clone appeared a single time. This chain links TRBV10-3 with TRBJ2-1, with D unclear. This CDR3 has 12 residues. Trimming took off 5 bases at V and 4 bases at J, with 6 bases between the two ends. Germline V gene lookup returns CDR1 ENHRY and CDR2 SYGVKD. The CDR3 DNA reads TGTGCCATCAGTCAGGTTTACAATGAGCAGTTCTTC. It is translated as CAISQVYNEQFF.

V is TRBV24-1 and J is TRBJ2-2; the match to TRBD2 covers 9 bases. The ends lost 0 bases at V and 8 bases at J; junction bases unmatched: 6. Germline V gene data show CDR1 as KGHDR and CDR2 as SFDVKD. This CDR3 contains 16 residues. The CDR3 is CATSDLGSGGTGELFF. DNA of the CDR3: TGTGCCACCAGTGATTTGGGTAGCGGGGGAACAGGGGAGCTGTTTTTT.

This clone was seen a few times. The chain has TRBV7-9 and TRBJ1-2; D might be TRBD1 (5 bases). Germline-derived CDR1 and CDR2 are SEHNR and FQNEAQ (reference sequence). The CDR3 is made up of 15 amino acids. V was pared by 2 bases and J by 5 bases, with 15 bases between. CDR3 region: CASSLRADKEYGYTF. CDR3 coding DNA: TGTGCCAGCAGCTTAAGGGCGGACAAGGAGTATGGCTACACCTTC.

The chain carries TRBV6-5 and TRBJ1-2; 8 positions match TRBD1. The CDR3 runs 16 residues. Germline V gene sequence: CDR1 MNHEY, CDR2 SVGAGI. Trimming at V came to 4 bases and at J to 4 bases, leaving 11 bases not matched to a gene. The CDR3 sequence: CASSSIAGGKGYGYTF. The DNA of the CDR3 is TGTGCCAGCAGTTCCATAGCAGGGGGCAAAGGCTATGGCTACACCTTC.

The chain links TRBV15 to TRBJ1-6, with D possibly matching TRBD1 (5 bases). The CDR3 covers 15 residues. CDR1 and CDR2 from the germline V gene are LNHNV and YYDKDF (reference sequence). Trimming shortened V by 0 bases and J by 7 bases, and 10 bases separated the two germline ends. Written as DNA, the CDR3 is TGTGCCACCAGCAGAGATTTTCGGGGGAATTCACCCCTCCACTTT. The encoded protein is CATSRDFRGNSPLHF.

This chain uses TRBV6-6 with TRBJ2-7; 8 positions agree with TRBD1. CDR3 length equals 15 residues. Unmatched junction bases numbered 5, after V lost 4 bases and J lost 0 bases. The germline CDR1 and CDR2 sequences are MNHNY and SVGAGI (reference sequence). CDR3 DNA sequence: TGTGCCAGCAGTTTGGACAGGGTAGACTCCTACGAGCAGTACTTC. It translates to CASSLDRVDSYEQYF.

Comments on this clone: At one end the junction does not follow the germline gene, possibly because of a read error. The V gene is TRBV3-1 (or the pseudogene TRBV3-2), the J gene TRBJ2-4; TRBD1 aligns across 11 bases. CDR3 length: 14 residues. From germline, CDR1 is LGHDT and CDR2 YNNKEL (reference sequence). CDR3 in amino acids: CASSRRDRGSLPAF. For the CDR3, the DNA is TGTGCCAGCAGTCGCCGGGACAGGGGGTCATTACCAGCCTTC.

The gene calls are TRBV6-5 and TRBJ1-1; 9 nucleotides agree with TRBD1. The CDR3 has 14 residues. Unmatched junction bases numbered 4, after V lost 7 bases and J lost 1 base. Germline V gene sequence: CDR1 MNHEY, CDR2 SVGAGI. Here the CDR3 reads CASIPGQGNTEAFF. CDR3 in DNA: TGTGCCAGCATCCCGGGACAGGGGAACACTGAAGCTTTCTTT.

The genes are TRBV10-3 and TRBJ1-2, with TRBD1 matching 8 bases. The V segment lost 7 bases and the J segment 5 bases; nucleotides outside the gene matches: 3. CDR1 is ENHRY, CDR2 SYGVKD, per germline. The CDR3 has 12 residues. The CDR3 is CAITRTGYGYTF. The CDR3 DNA reads as TGTGCCATCACCAGGACAGGGTATGGCTACACCTTC.

This chain connects TRBV11-1 to TRBJ1-5; maybe TRBD1 (6 bases). The CDR3 totals 13 residues. CDR1 is SGHAT, CDR2 FQDESV, per germline (reference sequence). Deletions cut 3 bases from V and 7 bases from J, with 10 bases between. The CDR3, as DNA: TGTGCCAGCAGCTTGGACAGCCGCCAGCCCCAGCATTTT. Translation gives CASSLDSRQPQHF. Combining the CDR3 with reference TRBV11-1 and TRBJ1-5 gives the whole variable domain EAEVAQSPRYKITEKSQAVAFWCDPISGHATLYWYRQILGQGPELLVQFQDESVVDDSQLPKDRFSAERLKGVDSTLKIQPAELGDSAMYLCASSLDSRQPQHFGDGTRLSIL.

The chain recombines TRBV30 with TRBJ1-2; possibly TRBD1 for D (5 bases). V was trimmed by 6 bases and J by 8 bases, leaving 13 bases between them. From germline, CDR1 is GTSNPN and CDR2 SVGIG (reference sequence). The CDR3 consists of 11 residues. This CDR3 reads CACHEPGGYTF. The CDR3 nucleotides are TGTGCCTGTCACGAGCCAGGGGGCTACACCTTC.

This chain connects TRBV6-1 to TRBJ1-1; D gene ambiguous. The V gene lost 3 bases and the J gene lost 5 bases, with 13 bases spanning the gap. Per germline, CDR1 MNHNS and CDR2 SASEGT. There are 14 residues in the CDR3. The CDR3 nucleotides read TGTGCCAGCAGTGACCGGGGAGGGTTGACTGAAGCTTTCTTT. Residues: CASSDRGGLTEAFF.

The rearrangement uses TRBV4-1 and TRBJ2-1; 9 nucleotides align to TRBD1. The germline V gene encodes CDR1 MGHRA and CDR2 YSYEKL. Trimming at V came to 5 bases and at J to 6 bases, leaving 8 bases not matched to a gene. This CDR3 has 15 residues. CDR3 region: CASSVRDRVGNEQFF. The CDR3 coding sequence is TGCGCCAGCAGCGTCCGGGACAGGGTCGGCAATGAGCAGTTCTTC.

The gene calls are TRBV20-1 and TRBJ1-4; no definite D call. V was trimmed by 0 bases and J by 7 bases, leaving 3 bases between them. Germline CDR1 reads DFQATT; CDR2 reads SNEGSKA (reference sequence). The CDR3 loop spans 11 amino acids. CDR3 sequence (DNA): TGCAGTGCTAGAGATCGTGAAAAACTGTTTTTT. Amino acid sequence: CSARDREKLFF.

The chain uses TRBV5-4 and TRBJ1-2, with D uncertain. The V gene's germline CDR1 is SGHNT and CDR2 YYREEE (reference sequence). Trimming stripped 2 bases from V and 0 bases from J, with 5 bases between. The CDR3 is 13 residues long. The DNA for the CDR3 is TGTGCCAGCAGCTTTCCGGCTAACTATGGCTACACCTTC. This translates into CASSFPANYGYTF.

The J gene is TRBJ1-1, the V gene TRBV25-1; maybe TRBD1 (5 bases). Per the germline V gene, CDR1 is MGHDK and CDR2 is SYGVNS. This CDR3 is built from 12 residues. V lost 4 bases and J lost 7, with 10 bases in between. The CDR3 region is CASSVTGGEAFF. The CDR3 DNA reads as TGTGCCAGCAGTGTGACCGGGGGTGAAGCTTTCTTT.

The CDR3 DNA reads as TGTGCCAGTAGTGTAAGCGGGGGGCCACGGGAGACCCAGTACTTC. Its protein product is CASSVSGGPRETQYF. V is TRBV19 and J is TRBJ2-5; 9 bases map to TRBD2. Trimming took 5 bases from V and 5 from J; bases not matched to a gene: 9. CDR3 length equals 15 residues. Germline lookup yields CDR1 LNHDA and CDR2 SQIVND (reference sequence).

The chain joins TRBV2 to TRBJ1-6, with a tentative D call TRBD1 (6 bases). This CDR3 contains 18 residues. The V and J ends lost 4 bases and 0 bases respectively, with 16 bases between them. CDR1 and CDR2 from the germline V gene are SNHLY and FYNNEI. The CDR3 region has the DNA TGTGCCAGCAGTGTTCGCAGGGGCCCAAGCTCCTATAATTCACCCCTCCACTTT. Translated, it gives CASSVRRGPSSYNSPLHF.

This clone was counted ten times or more. The V gene is TRBV4-1, the J gene TRBJ1-4; D might be TRBD1 (6 bases). Per germline, CDR1 MGHRA and CDR2 YSYEKL. Trimming took 4 bases from V and 0 from J, leaving 12 bases between them. The length of the CDR3 is 16 residues. CDR3 sequence: CASSPSGGSTNEKLFF. Written as DNA, the CDR3 is TGCGCCAGCAGCCCCTCTGGGGGCTCAACTAATGAAAAACTGTTTTTT.

J is TRBJ1-2 and V is TRBV2; D not certain. The CDR3 spans 10 residues. CDR1 SNHLY and CDR2 FYNNEI come from the germline V gene. The V gene lost 8 bases and the J gene lost 13 bases, with 14 bases spanning the gap. The DNA of the CDR3 is TGTGCCAGCGCAATCGGGTTGCTCACCTTC. Residues: CASAIGLLTF. Looking up the rest from reference TRBV2 and TRBJ1-2 gives the full variable domain: EPEVTQTPSHQVTQMGQEVILRCVPISNHLYFYWYRQILGQKVEFLVSFYNNEISEKSEIFDDQFSVERPDGSNFTLKIRSTKLEDSAMYFCASAIGLLTFGSGTRLTVV.

The rearrangement uses TRBV6-5 and TRBJ1-1; D is unresolved. CDR3 length equals 12 residues. Germline V gene sequence: CDR1 MNHEY, CDR2 SVGAGI. The germline V and J ends were trimmed by 6 bases and 3 bases, with 8 bases remaining between them. The CDR3: CASREGDTEAFF. Here the CDR3 DNA reads TGTGCCAGCAGGGAGGGAGACACTGAAGCTTTCTTT.

The chain carries TRBV5-1 and TRBJ1-1, with a tentative D call TRBD1 (6 bases). V dropped 4 bases and J dropped 1 base, with 8 bases sitting between them. The germline V gene has CDR1 SGHRS and CDR2 YFSETQ. The CDR3 is 13 residues long. This chain's CDR3 is CASSVGQNTEAFF. Here the CDR3 DNA reads TGCGCCAGCAGCGTGGGACAGAACACTGAAGCTTTCTTT.

The chain joins TRBV2 to TRBJ2-7; D may be TRBD2 (5 bases). The CDR3 spans 13 residues. Germline assignment: CDR1 SNHLY and CDR2 FYNNEI. V dropped 4 bases and J dropped 3 bases, with 10 bases sitting between them. The CDR3 protein is CASSAGLGYEQYV. CDR3 bases: TGTGCCAGCAGTGCGGGATTGGGCTACGAGCAGTACGTC.

DNA for the CDR3: TGTGCCAGCAGCCTCAAGGGACTAGGAACCGGGGAGCTGTTTTTT. Protein: CASSLKGLGTGELFF. V and J are TRBV9 and TRBJ2-2, with 8 bases lining up with TRBD2. V dropped 4 bases and J dropped 5; count of bases not matched to a gene: 7. Germline V gives CDR1 SGDLS, CDR2 YYNGEE. The CDR3 loop spans 15 amino acids.